This T cell receptor (beta chain) was captured by sequencing in a study of blood T cell repertoires in COVID-19. Clones were sequenced by immunoSEQ multiplex PCR, and TCRdb holds only the in-frame ones, with some missing. The sample yields hundreds of thousands of clones, 70% to 90% seen once. The origin of this receptor is a woman in her forties or fifties who had recovered from COVID-19. What was sequenced was PBMCs or T cells enriched from blood (not recorded which).

CDR3 DNA sequence: TGTGCCAGCAGCGACCCCGGGAGGGTCACTGAAGCTTTCTTT. This sequence encodes CASSDPGRVTEAFF. The rearrangement joins TRBV5-4 to TRBJ1-1; D uncertain. V was trimmed by 4 bases and J by 4 bases, leaving 14 bases between them. The CDR3 consists of 14 residues. Germline CDR1 and CDR2: SGHNT and YYREEE (reference sequence). The whole variable domain, filled in from reference TRBV5-4 and TRBJ1-1, reads ETGVTQSPTHLIKTRGQQVTLRCSSQSGHNTVSWYQQALGQGPQFIFQYYREEENGRGNFPPRFSGLQFPNYSSELNVNALELDDSALYLCASSDPGRVTEAFFGQGTRLTVV.